The 2 T cell receptor beta chains presented below share a single source sample, sequenced in a study of PD-L1 blockade in urothelial cancer. Repertoires were generated with immunoSEQ multiplex PCR, while TCRdb's copy carries only in-frame clones and drops some. Of about 38,000 clones listed, about 88% were seen once; the top ten hold roughly 24%. Time point denoted: peripheral blood 6 weeks after treatment start. The source was PBMCs, collected around atezolizumab (anti-PD-L1) treatment. These receptors were collected from a man aged 60 to 69 with urothelial cancer.

This chain uses TRBV7-9 with TRBJ2-7; the match to TRBD1 covers 7 bases. V was pared by 5 bases and J by 3 bases, with 10 bases of the junction left unmatched. Germline V gives CDR1 SEHNR, CDR2 FQNEAQ (reference sequence). The CDR3 covers 15 residues. CDR3 sequence: CASSQDHRGSYEQYF. In DNA form, the CDR3 reads TGTGCCAGCAGCCAAGATCACAGGGGAAGCTACGAGCAGTACTTC.

This chain connects TRBV19 to TRBJ2-7; D possibly corresponds to TRBD2 (6 bases). The V end lost 4 bases, the J end lost 6 bases, and 16 bases lay between the germline ends. This CDR3 is built from 14 residues. Germline V gene data show CDR1 as LNHDA and CDR2 as SQIVND (reference sequence). The CDR3 reads CASSTTSNAGEQYF. DNA of the CDR3: TGTGCCAGTAGTACCACTAGCAATGCAGGCGAGCAGTACTTC.